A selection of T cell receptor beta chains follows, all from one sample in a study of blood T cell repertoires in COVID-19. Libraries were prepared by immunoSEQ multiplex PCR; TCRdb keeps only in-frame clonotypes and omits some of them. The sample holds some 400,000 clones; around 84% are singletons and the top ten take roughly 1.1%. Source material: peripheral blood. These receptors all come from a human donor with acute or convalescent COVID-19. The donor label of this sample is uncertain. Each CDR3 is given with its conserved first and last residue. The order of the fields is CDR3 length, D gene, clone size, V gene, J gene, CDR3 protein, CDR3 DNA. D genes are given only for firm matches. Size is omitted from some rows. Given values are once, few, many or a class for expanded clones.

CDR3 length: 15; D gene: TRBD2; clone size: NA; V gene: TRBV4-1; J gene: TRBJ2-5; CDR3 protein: CASSQGLAGKETQYF; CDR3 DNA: TGCGCCAGCAGCCAAGGACTAGCGGGTAAAGAGACCCAGTACTTC
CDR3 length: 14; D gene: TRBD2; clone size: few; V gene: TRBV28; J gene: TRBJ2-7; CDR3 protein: CASSLQRGSYEQYF; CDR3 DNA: TGTGCCAGCAGTTTGCAGCGGGGGTCCTACGAGCAGTACTTC
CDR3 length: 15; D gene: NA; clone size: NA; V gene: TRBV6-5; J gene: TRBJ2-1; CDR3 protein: CASSYPGVAVREQFF; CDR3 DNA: TGTGCCAGCAGTTATCCCGGGGTAGCGGTTCGGGAGCAGTTCTTC
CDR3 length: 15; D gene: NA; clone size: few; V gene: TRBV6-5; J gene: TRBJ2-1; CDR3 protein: CASSYTGSSYNEQFF; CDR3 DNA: TGTGCCAGCAGTTACACGGGGAGCTCCTACAATGAGCAGTTCTTC
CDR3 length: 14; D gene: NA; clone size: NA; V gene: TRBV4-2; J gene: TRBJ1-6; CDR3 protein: CASSQEAAISPLHF; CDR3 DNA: TGTGCCAGCAGCCAAGAGGCGGCTATTTCACCCCTCCACTTT
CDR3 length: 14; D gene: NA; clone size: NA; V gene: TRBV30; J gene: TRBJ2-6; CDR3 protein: CAWSRGAGANVLTF; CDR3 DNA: TGTGCCTGGAGCAGGGGTGCTGGGGCCAACGTCCTGACTTTC
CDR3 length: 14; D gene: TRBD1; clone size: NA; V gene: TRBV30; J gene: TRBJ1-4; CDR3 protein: CAWGQGAINEKLFF; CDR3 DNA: TGTGCCTGGGGACAGGGGGCCATTAATGAAAAACTGTTTTTT
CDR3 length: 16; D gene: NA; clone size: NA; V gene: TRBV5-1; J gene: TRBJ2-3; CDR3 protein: CASSPFTGSSTDTQYF; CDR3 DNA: TGCGCCAGCAGCCCCTTTACAGGGTCTAGCACAGATACGCAGTATTTT
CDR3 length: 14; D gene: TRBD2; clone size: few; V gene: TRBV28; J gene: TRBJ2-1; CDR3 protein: CASSFTGTSYEQFF; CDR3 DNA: TGTGCCAGCAGTTTCACCGGGACTAGCTATGAGCAGTTCTTC
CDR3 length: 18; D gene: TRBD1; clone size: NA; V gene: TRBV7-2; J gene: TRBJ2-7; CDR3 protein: CASSLPSTGGYSTYEQYF; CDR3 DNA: TGTGCCAGCAGCCTTCCATCGACAGGGGGCTATTCCACCTACGAGCAGTACTTC
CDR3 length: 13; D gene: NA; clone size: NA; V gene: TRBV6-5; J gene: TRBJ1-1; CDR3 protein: CASHRQANTEAFF; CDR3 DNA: TGTGCCAGCCATCGGCAGGCAAACACTGAAGCTTTCTTT
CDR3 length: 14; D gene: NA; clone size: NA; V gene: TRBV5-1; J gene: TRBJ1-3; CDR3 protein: CASETQPGGNTIYF; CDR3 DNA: TGCGCCAGCGAGACGCAACCGGGAGGAAACACCATATATTTT
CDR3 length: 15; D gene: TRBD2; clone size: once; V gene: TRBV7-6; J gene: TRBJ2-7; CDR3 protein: CASSPLAGIDYEQYF; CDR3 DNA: TGTGCCAGCAGCCCACTAGCGGGGATTGACTACGAGCAGTACTTC
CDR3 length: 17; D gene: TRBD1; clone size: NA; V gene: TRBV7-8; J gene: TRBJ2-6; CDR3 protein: CASSLRTGSSGANVLTF; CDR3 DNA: TGTGCCAGCAGCCTAAGGACAGGGAGCTCTGGGGCCAACGTCCTGACTTTC
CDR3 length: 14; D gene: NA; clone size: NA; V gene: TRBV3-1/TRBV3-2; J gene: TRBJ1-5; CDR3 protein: CASSQRGSNQPQHF; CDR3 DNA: TGTGCCAGCAGCCAACGAGGCAGCAATCAGCCCCAGCATTTT
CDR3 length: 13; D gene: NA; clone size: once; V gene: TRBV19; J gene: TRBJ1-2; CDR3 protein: CASSIVQGAGYTF; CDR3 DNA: TGTGCCAGTAGTATTGTTCAAGGGGCCGGCTACACCTTC
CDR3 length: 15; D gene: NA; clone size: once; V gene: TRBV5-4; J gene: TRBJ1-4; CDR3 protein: CASSVDGRSGEKLFF; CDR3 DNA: TGTGCCAGCAGCGTCGACGGACGATCGGGAGAAAAACTGTTTTTT
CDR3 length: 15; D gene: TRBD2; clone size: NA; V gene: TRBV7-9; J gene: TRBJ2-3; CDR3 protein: CASSPPGGGTDTQYF; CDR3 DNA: TGTGCCAGCAGCCCCCCGGGGGGGGGCACAGATACGCAGTATTTT
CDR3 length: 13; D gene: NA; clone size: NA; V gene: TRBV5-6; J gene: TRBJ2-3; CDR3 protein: CASSSTGVWTQYF; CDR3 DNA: TGTGCCAGCAGCTCGACGGGAGTTTGGACGCAGTATTTT
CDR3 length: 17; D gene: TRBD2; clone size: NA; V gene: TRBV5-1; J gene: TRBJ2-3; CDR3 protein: CASSLDLRGAITDTQYF; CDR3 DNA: TGCGCCAGCAGCTTGGACCTGCGGGGGGCGATCACAGATACGCAGTATTTT
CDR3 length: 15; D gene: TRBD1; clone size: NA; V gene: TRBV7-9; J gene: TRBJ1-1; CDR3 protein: CASSFQTTGATEAFF; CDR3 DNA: TGTGCCAGCAGCTTCCAGACGACAGGGGCTACTGAAGCTTTCTTT
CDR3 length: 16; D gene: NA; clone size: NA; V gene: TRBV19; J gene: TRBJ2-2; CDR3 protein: CASSPTERRNTGELFF; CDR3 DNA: TGTGCCAGTAGCCCAACGGAGAGGCGTAACACCGGGGAGCTGTTTTTT
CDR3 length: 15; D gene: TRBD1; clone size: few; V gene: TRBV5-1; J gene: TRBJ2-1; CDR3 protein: CASRPTGGAGNEQFF; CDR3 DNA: TGCGCCAGCAGACCCACAGGGGGCGCGGGGAATGAGCAGTTCTTC
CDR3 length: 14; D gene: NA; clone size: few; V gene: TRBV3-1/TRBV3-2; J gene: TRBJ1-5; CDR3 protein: CASSQGHRDQPQHF; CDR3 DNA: TGTGCCAGCAGCCAAGGCCACAGGGATCAGCCCCAGCATTTT
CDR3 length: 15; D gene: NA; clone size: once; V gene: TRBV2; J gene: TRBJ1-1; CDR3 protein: CASSLARGSNTEAFF; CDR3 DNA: TGTGCCAGCAGTCTGGCCCGGGGGTCGAACACTGAAGCTTTCTTT
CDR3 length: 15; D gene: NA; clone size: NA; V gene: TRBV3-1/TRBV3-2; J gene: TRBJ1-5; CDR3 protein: CASSLGHQINQPQHF; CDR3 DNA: TGTGCCAGCAGTCTCGGACATCAGATAAATCAGCCCCAGCATTTT
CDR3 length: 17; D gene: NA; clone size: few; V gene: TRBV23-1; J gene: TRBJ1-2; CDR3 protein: CASSQRLPRGITYGYTF; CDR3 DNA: TGCGCCAGCAGTCAGCGTTTACCCAGGGGAATAACCTATGGCTACACCTTC
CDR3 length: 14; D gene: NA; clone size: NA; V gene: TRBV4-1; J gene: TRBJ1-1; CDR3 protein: CASRNRAMNTEAFF; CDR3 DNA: TGCGCCAGCCGCAACAGGGCGATGAACACTGAAGCTTTCTTT
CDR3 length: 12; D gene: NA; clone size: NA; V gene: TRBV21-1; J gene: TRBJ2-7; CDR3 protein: CAEGQGAYEQYF; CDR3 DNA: TGTGCCGAGGGACAGGGGGCTTACGAGCAGTACTTC
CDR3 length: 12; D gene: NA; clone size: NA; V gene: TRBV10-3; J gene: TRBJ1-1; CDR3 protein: CAIRGWETEAFF; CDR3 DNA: TGTGCCATCAGGGGGTGGGAGACTGAAGCTTTCTTT
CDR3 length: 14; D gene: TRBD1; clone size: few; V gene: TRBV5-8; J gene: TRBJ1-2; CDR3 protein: CASSIGQGAEGYTF; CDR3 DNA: TGTGCCAGCAGCATTGGACAGGGGGCGGAGGGCTACACCTTC
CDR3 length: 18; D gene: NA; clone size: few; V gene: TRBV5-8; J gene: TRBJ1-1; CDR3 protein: CASSLVGVGIGQNTEAFF; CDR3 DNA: TGTGCCAGCAGCTTGGTCGGGGTAGGAATTGGGCAGAACACTGAAGCTTTCTTT
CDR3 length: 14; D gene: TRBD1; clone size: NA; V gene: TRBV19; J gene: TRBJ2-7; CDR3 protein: CARETGTGAYEQYF; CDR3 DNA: TGTGCCAGGGAGACCGGGACAGGGGCCTACGAGCAGTACTTC
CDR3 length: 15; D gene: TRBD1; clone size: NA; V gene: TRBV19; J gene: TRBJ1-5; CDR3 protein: CASSRGQGGRQPQHF; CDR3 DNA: TGTGCCAGTAGTAGGGGACAGGGGGGTAGACAGCCCCAGCATTTT
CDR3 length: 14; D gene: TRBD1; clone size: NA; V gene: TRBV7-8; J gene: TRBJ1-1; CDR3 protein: CASSIDRGNTEAFF; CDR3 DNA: TGTGCCAGCAGCATCGACAGGGGGAACACTGAAGCTTTCTTT
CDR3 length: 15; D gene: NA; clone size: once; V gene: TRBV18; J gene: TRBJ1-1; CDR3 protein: CASSPIDSLNTEAFF; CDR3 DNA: TGTGCCAGCTCACCTATCGACAGCTTGAACACTGAAGCTTTCTTT
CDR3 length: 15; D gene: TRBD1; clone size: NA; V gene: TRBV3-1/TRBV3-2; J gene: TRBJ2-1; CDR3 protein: CASSPRTGERSEQFF; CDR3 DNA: TGTGCCAGCAGCCCCCGGACAGGGGAACGAAGTGAGCAGTTCTTC
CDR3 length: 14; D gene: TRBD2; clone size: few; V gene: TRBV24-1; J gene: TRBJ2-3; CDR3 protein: CATSGLAGRGTQYF; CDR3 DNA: TGTGCCACCAGTGGCCTAGCGGGGAGAGGTACGCAGTATTTT
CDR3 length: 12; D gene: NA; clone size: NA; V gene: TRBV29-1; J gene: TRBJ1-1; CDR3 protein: CSALPGVSEAFF; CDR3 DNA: TGCAGCGCCCTCCCAGGGGTTTCTGAAGCTTTCTTT
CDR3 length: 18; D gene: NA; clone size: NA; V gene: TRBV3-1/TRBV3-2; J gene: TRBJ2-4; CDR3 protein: CASRAGQSPLGAKNIQYF; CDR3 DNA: TGTGCCAGCAGGGCCGGACAGTCCCCCCTGGGGGCCAAAAACATTCAGTACTTC
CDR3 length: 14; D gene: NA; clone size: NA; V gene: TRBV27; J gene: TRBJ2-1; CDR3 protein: CASSLAAAYNEQFF; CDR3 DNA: TGTGCCAGCAGTTTAGCTGCAGCCTACAATGAGCAGTTCTTC
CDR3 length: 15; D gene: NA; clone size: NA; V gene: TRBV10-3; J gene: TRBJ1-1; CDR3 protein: CAISELVQGSAEAFF; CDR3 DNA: TGTGCCATCAGTGAGTTAGTACAGGGATCGGCTGAAGCTTTCTTT
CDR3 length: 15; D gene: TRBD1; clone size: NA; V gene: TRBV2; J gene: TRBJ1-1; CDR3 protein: CASRDRDTSNTEAFF; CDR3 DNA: TGTGCCAGCAGAGACAGGGACACTAGTAACACTGAAGCTTTCTTT
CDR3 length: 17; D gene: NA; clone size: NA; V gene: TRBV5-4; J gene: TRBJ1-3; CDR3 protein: CASSFRTRTALGNTIYF; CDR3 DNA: TGTGCCAGCAGCTTCCGAACGAGGACAGCCCTTGGAAACACCATATATTTT
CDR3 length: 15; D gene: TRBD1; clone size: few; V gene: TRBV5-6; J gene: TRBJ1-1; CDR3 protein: CASSFFSRRGLEAFF; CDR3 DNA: TGTGCCAGCAGCTTTTTTTCCCGCAGGGGGCTTGAAGCTTTCTTT
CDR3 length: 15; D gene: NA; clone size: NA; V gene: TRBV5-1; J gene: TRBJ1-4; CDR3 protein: CASSQVSGGWEKLFF; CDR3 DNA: TGCGCCAGCAGCCAAGTGAGTGGTGGTTGGGAAAAACTGTTTTTT
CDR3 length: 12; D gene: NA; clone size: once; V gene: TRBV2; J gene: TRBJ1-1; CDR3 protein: CASSESATEAFF; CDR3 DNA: TGTGCCAGCAGTGAAAGCGCGACTGAAGCTTTCTTT
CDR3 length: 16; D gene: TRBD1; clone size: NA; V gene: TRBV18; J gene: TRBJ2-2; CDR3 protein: CASSPQGTGVTGELFF; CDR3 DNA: TGTGCCAGCTCACCACAGGGGACAGGGGTCACCGGGGAGCTGTTTTTT
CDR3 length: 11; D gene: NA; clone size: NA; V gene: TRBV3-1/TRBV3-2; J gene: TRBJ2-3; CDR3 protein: CASSSRYTQYF; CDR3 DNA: TGTGCCAGCAGCTCTAGATATACGCAGTATTTT
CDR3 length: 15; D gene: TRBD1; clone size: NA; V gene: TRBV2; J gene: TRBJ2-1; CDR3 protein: CASSSRGRVTAEQFF; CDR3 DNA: TGTGCCAGCAGCAGCAGGGGGCGCGTTACTGCTGAGCAGTTCTTC
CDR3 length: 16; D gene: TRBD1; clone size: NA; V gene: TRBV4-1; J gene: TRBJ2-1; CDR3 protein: CASSHPGRGPGSEQFF; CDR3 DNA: TGCGCCAGCAGCCATCCCGGCAGGGGGCCTGGGAGTGAGCAGTTCTTC